Below are 21 T cell receptor beta chains sequenced from a single sample in a study of T cell repertoires in cytomegalovirus infection. These receptors have no known antigen. TCRdb used MiXCR to reprocess the reads, holding one entry per CDR3 protein. The sample shows about 900,000 distinct CDR3 sequences, roughly 30% of them seen only once. Source: cultured CD8+ T cells from PBMCs, taken from culture after CMV antigen stimulation. The receptors come from a human donor in good health (CMV status not recorded). Some clones in this sample may be carry-over from other donors' samples.

The chain is built from TRBV3-1 and TRBJ2-3; tentatively, D is TRBD1 or TRBD2 (6 bases each). CDR1 and CDR2 from the germline V gene are LGHDT and YNNKEL (reference sequence). Trimming left V 2 bases short and J 0 bases short, with 12 bases between. This CDR3 is built from 16 residues. The CDR3 sequence is CASSQPEGGSTDTQYF. In DNA, the CDR3 is TGTGCCAGCAGCCAACCTGAAGGGGGGAGCACAGATACGCAGTATTTT.

This clonotype was observed a few times. The chain employs TRBV7-9 and TRBJ2-7; D is uncertain. Germline-derived CDR1 and CDR2 are SEHNR and FQNEAQ (reference sequence). CDR3 length equals 13 residues. The V gene lost 9 bases and the J gene lost 0 bases, with 12 bases spanning the gap. The CDR3 region has the DNA TGTGCCAGTCGCTCGGTCCTCTCCTACGAGCAGTACGTC. Protein product: CASRSVLSYEQYV.

Note on this clonotype: One junction end disagrees with the germline gene, perhaps due to a read error. The genes are TRBV27 and TRBJ1-5; D might be TRBD1 (6 bases). CDR3 length equals 14 residues. CDR1 and CDR2 (germline): MNHEY, SMNVEV (reference sequence). The CDR3 coding sequence is TGTGCCACCAGCAGGGCAGGGGTTGGTCAGCTCCAGCATTTT. Its translation is CATSRAGVGQLQHF.

This sequence joins TRBV20-1 and TRBJ2-1; TRBD1 agrees at 9 bases. The germline V gene encodes CDR1 DFQATT and CDR2 SNEGSKA (reference sequence). The CDR3 extends over 14 amino acids. The J segment lost 6 bases and the V segment lost 6 bases, leaving 9 bases of the junction unmatched. The CDR3 nucleotides are TGCAGTGCGACCGGGACAGGGTCGGCCAATGAGCAGTTCTTC. Its translation: CSATGTGSANEQFF.

This clonotype was observed a few times. The V gene is TRBV7-9, the J gene TRBJ2-2; 8 bases map to TRBD1. Germline V gives CDR1 SEHNR, CDR2 FQNEAQ (reference sequence). V lost 3 bases, J lost 4 bases, and 4 bases stayed unmatched. This CDR3 contains 15 residues. CDR3 sequence: CASSLYRGSTGELFF. The CDR3 DNA follows: TGTGCCAGCAGCTTGTACAGGGGGAGCACCGGGGAGCTGTTTTTT.

This clonotype came up a few times. The chain has TRBV6-6 and TRBJ1-5; D unclear. The CDR3 is made up of 17 amino acids. V lost 5 bases, J lost 1 base, and 18 bases lay in between. Germline values: CDR1 MNHNY, CDR2 SVGAGI (reference sequence). For the CDR3, the DNA is TGTGCCAGCAGTCTTATGAGGGCTGACCTAAGCAATCAGCCCCAGCATTTT. Amino acid sequence: CASSLMRADLSNQPQHF.

The genes are TRBV19 and TRBJ2-1, with TRBD1 matching over 9 bases. The V segment lost 3 bases and the J segment 8 bases; nucleotides outside the gene matches: 8. CDR3 length equals 15 residues. Germline assignment: CDR1 LNHDA and CDR2 SQIVND (reference sequence). The CDR3 here is CASSIMDRGLDEQFF. In nucleotides, the CDR3 is TGTGCCAGTAGTATTATGGACAGGGGTTTGGATGAGCAGTTCTTC.

The chain employs TRBV6-5 and TRBJ1-6, with 9 bases that match TRBD1. The CDR3 consists of 18 residues. V was pared by 6 bases and J by 1 base, with 10 bases of the junction left unmatched. CDR1 MNHEY and CDR2 SVGAGI come from the germline V gene. CDR3: CASSQGQGYRSYNSPLHF. The CDR3, as DNA: TGTGCCAGCAGCCAAGGACAGGGGTATCGGTCCTATAATTCACCCCTCCACTTT.

In its sample, this clonotype was seen a few times. In DNA, the CDR3 is TGTGCCAGCAGTTATCCTCAGGAAGCGGGGGGGATTAGCTCCTACAATGAGCAGTTCTTC. It codes for CASSYPQEAGGISSYNEQFF. This rearrangement joins TRBV6-2 or TRBV6-3 to TRBJ2-1, with 10 bases fitting TRBD2. The V and J ends lost 3 bases and 0 bases, in that order; junction bases with no gene match: 14. Germline values: CDR1 MNHEY, CDR2 SVGEGT. CDR3 length: 20 amino acids.

This sequence joins TRBV6-1 and TRBJ2-1; D not certain. This CDR3 has 14 residues. The germline CDR1 and CDR2 sequences are MNHNS and SASEGT. V was pared by 5 bases and J by 5 bases, with 13 bases between. CDR3 residues: CASSYRGPDNEQFF. The CDR3 bases are TGTGCCAGCAGTTATAGAGGACCCGACAATGAGCAGTTCTTC.

This chain connects TRBV9 to TRBJ1-1; 7 bases match TRBD1. Germline values: CDR1 SGDLS, CDR2 YYNGEE. The CDR3 consists of 13 residues. Trimming took 2 bases from V and 6 from J; bases not matched to a gene: 4. CDR3 coding DNA: TGTGCCAGCAGCGTCGGACAGGCCTCTGAAGCTTTCTTT. Translation: CASSVGQASEAFF. Full variable domain (remainder filled in from reference TRBV9 and TRBJ1-1): DSGVTQTPKHLITATGQRVTLRCSPRSGDLSVYWYQQSLDQGLQFLIQYYNGEERAKGNILERFSAQQFPDLHSELNLSSLELGDSALYFCASSVGQASEAFFGQGTRLTVV.

This clonotype was recorded at least ten times. The rearrangement links TRBV7-2 to TRBJ2-6; TRBD1 agrees at 8 bases. Germline V gene lookup returns CDR1 SGHTA and CDR2 FQGNSA. The ends lost 5 bases at V and 0 bases at J; junction bases unmatched: 3. The CDR3 runs 16 residues. As DNA, the CDR3 is TGTGCCAGCAGCATGACAGGGGTCTCTGGGGCCAACGTCCTGACTTTC. Protein: CASSMTGVSGANVLTF.

Details on this clonotype: A much larger clone lies a single base off, so this may be a read error. The chain employs TRBV7-2 and TRBJ2-3; D remains ambiguous. V was pared by 7 bases and J by 4 bases, with 9 bases between. The CDR3 has 12 residues. Germline V gene sequence: CDR1 SGHTA, CDR2 FQGNSA. The CDR3 reads CASNPKADTQYF. CDR3 DNA: TGTGCCAGCAACCCCAAGGCAGATACGCAGTATTTT.

In its sample, this clonotype was seen many times. Its ends do not fully match the called genes, so a read error is possible. The genes are TRBV6-5 and TRBJ2-5, with D possibly called TRBD1 or TRBD2 (5 bases each). The CDR3 runs 13 residues. Germline CDR1 and CDR2: MNHEY and SVGAGI. The CDR3 loop reads CASSYLSGQGTNF. CDR3 in DNA: TGTGCCAGCAGTTACCTCTCCGGACAAGGGACGAACTTC.

The count of this clonotype is one. The chain recombines TRBV4-2 with TRBJ2-5; no firm D call. Trimming stripped 0 bases from V and 1 base from J, with 9 bases between. The CDR3 is made up of 15 amino acids. CDR1 is LGHNA and CDR2 is YNFKEQ in the germline V gene. The chain's CDR3 is CASSQDTGSQETQYF. CDR3 DNA sequence: TGTGCCAGCAGCCAAGATACCGGGTCCCAAGAGACCCAGTACTTC.

This clonotype was counted a few times. The chain has TRBV12-3 or TRBV12-4 and TRBJ2-2; D is undetermined. The CDR3 sequence is 16 residues long. Trimming took 6 bases from V and 0 from J, leaving 14 bases between them. The CDR3 protein is CASSPTSRANTGELFF. For the CDR3, the DNA is TGTGCCAGCAGCCCAACCTCTCGGGCGAACACCGGGGAGCTGTTTTTT.

This clonotype was counted once. The CDR3 sequence is CASSRSGTKNTGELFF. The CDR3 DNA reads as TGTGCCAGCAGTCGGTCCGGGACTAAGAACACCGGGGAGCTGTTTTTT. This chain uses TRBV12-3 or TRBV12-4 with TRBJ2-2; 7 bases agree with TRBD2. The CDR3 is made up of 16 amino acids. The V segment lost 5 bases and the J segment 1 base; nucleotides outside the gene matches: 7.

This clonotype was counted at least ten times. The CDR3: CASSLRLGPGIQYF. The CDR3 DNA sequence: TGTGCCAGCAGCCTGCGGCTGGGGCCGGGCATTCAGTACTTC. This rearrangement joins TRBV7-8 to TRBJ2-4; the D gene is possibly TRBD1 (5 bases). V lost 5 bases and J 9 bases, leaving 17 bases between the germline ends. CDR1 is SGHVS and CDR2 is FQNEAQ in the germline V gene. This CDR3 spans 14 amino acids.

This clonotype was seen ten or more times. The chain combines TRBV7-2 with TRBJ1-2; D uncertain. The germline V gene has CDR1 SGHTA and CDR2 FQGNSA. This CDR3 spans 13 amino acids. Trimming shortened V by 2 bases and J by 8 bases, and 12 bases separated the two germline ends. The CDR3 protein is CASSLTHPGGYTF. The CDR3 DNA reads as TGTGCCAGCAGCTTAACCCACCCCGGAGGCTACACCTTC.

The rearrangement joins TRBV6-2 or TRBV6-3 to TRBJ2-7; no definite D call. Trimming cost V 5 bases and J 3 bases, with 17 bases left between them. The CDR3 is 15 residues long. The germline CDR1 and CDR2 sequences are MNHEY and SVGEGT. The CDR3: CASSTLVKSGYEQYF. The CDR3 DNA is TGTGCCAGCAGTACCTTGGTGAAGTCCGGCTACGAGCAGTACTTC.

This clonotype was detected many times. The J gene is TRBJ1-6, the V gene TRBV7-8, with 10 bases identical to TRBD1. Germline-derived CDR1 and CDR2 are SGHVS and FQNEAQ. CDR3 size: 15 residues. The V and J ends lost 4 bases and 7 bases, in that order; junction bases with no gene match: 4. The CDR3 spells CASSSTGGRNSPLHF. The CDR3 DNA sequence: TGTGCCAGCAGCTCGACAGGGGGCAGGAATTCACCCCTCCACTTT.